Listed here are 18 T cell receptor beta chains from one sample, sequenced in a study of vaccination effects on CD4 cells after COVID-19. No antigen has been assigned to these receptors. Using viral peptide pools, the ViraFEST assay grew out antigen-specific CD4+ T cells prior to sequencing. It was after 10 days of culture that CD4+ T cells were isolated. Each participant was given two doses of one vaccine (BNT162b2 or mRNA-1273). Clones were read by immunoSEQ multiplex PCR, and TCRdb kept only the in-frame ones, dropping some. The profile covers fewer than 40,000 clones, with about 80% appearing a single time and about 2% taken by the ten largest. This sample comprised CD4+ T cells from PBMCs cultured with HCoV-NL63 spike peptides, obtained after COVID-19 vaccination. These TCRs come from a human donor who received a COVID-19 vaccine. Some clones in this sample may be carry-over from other donors' samples.

This clone occurred a few times. The V gene is TRBV27, the J gene TRBJ1-6; D gene uncertain. V was pared by 1 base and J by 7 bases, with 8 bases between. Germline CDR1 and CDR2: MNHEY and SMNVEV (reference sequence). CDR3 size: 14 residues. The CDR3 DNA sequence: TGTGCCAGCAGTTTATGGGATCGCAATTCACCCCTCCACTTT. The encoded protein is CASSLWDRNSPLHF.

The chain is built from TRBV5-8 and TRBJ1-1, with D uncertain. The V end lost 1 base, the J end lost 0 bases, and 4 bases lay between the germline ends. There are 13 residues in the CDR3. The germline V gene has CDR1 SGHTS and CDR2 YDEGEE. The CDR3 loop is CASSLNVNTEAFF. Here the CDR3 DNA reads TGTGCCAGCAGCTTGAATGTGAACACTGAAGCTTTCTTT.

This sequence joins TRBV27 and TRBJ2-1, with D perhaps TRBD2 (6 bases). The germline V gene has CDR1 MNHEY and CDR2 SMNVEV (reference sequence). With 5 bases removed from V and 4 bases from J, the gap between germline ends came to 21 bases. This CDR3 has 17 residues. CDR3 amino acids: CASSLRLRTIDYNEQFF. In nucleotides, the CDR3 is TGTGCCAGCAGTCTCCGCCTTAGGACTATCGATTACAATGAGCAGTTCTTC.

The chain combines TRBV5-1 with TRBJ2-2; D is possibly TRBD2 (6 bases). The V end was cut by 0 bases, the J end by 1 base, with 7 bases between. Germline loops: CDR1 SGHRS, CDR2 YFSETQ. This CDR3 has 15 residues. CDR3 sequence (DNA): TGCGCCAGCAGCTTGGACGGGGGGAACACCGGGGAGCTGTTTTTT. Translating it yields CASSLDGGNTGELFF. Full variable domain (missing parts from reference TRBV5-1 and TRBJ2-2): KAGVTQTPRYLIKTRGQQVTLSCSPISGHRSVSWYQQTPGQGLQFLFEYFSETQRNKGNFPGRFSGRQFSNSRSEMNVSTLELGDSALYLCASSLDGGNTGELFFGEGSRLTVL.

This clone showed up just a few times. The chain carries TRBV18 and TRBJ1-5; 9 bases line up with TRBD1. The germline V gene encodes CDR1 KGHSH and CDR2 LQKENI. Unmatched junction bases numbered 7, after V lost 3 bases and J lost 7 bases. This CDR3 is built from 15 residues. CDR3 amino acids: CASSPRGQGGQPQHF. For the CDR3, the DNA is TGTGCCAGCTCACCCAGGGGACAGGGCGGACAGCCCCAGCATTTT.

This clone was detected once. V usage is TRBV9 and J usage is TRBJ2-5; D is possibly TRBD1 or TRBD2 (6 bases each). Trimming took off 0 bases at V and 3 bases at J, with 18 bases between the two ends. The CDR3 covers 17 residues. Germline-derived CDR1 and CDR2 are SGDLS and YYNGEE. CDR3 bases: TGTGCCAGCAGCGTAGCCACCCCCGGGGGCGGGGAAGAGACCCAGTACTTC. Its translation: CASSVATPGGGEETQYF.

The chain's CDR3 is CASSVGILGGGANHEQFF. The CDR3 DNA reads TGTGCCAGCAGCGTAGGAATCCTCGGCGGGGGGGCTAACCATGAGCAGTTCTTC. This chain links TRBV9 with TRBJ2-1; 9 positions agree with TRBD2. This CDR3 is built from 18 residues. From germline, CDR1 is SGDLS and CDR2 YYNGEE. V lost 0 bases to trimming and J lost 8 bases; unmatched junction nucleotides: 15.

This sequence joins TRBV5-8 and TRBJ2-5; TRBD2 agrees at 7 bases. Germline CDR1 reads SGHTS; CDR2 reads YDEGEE. Losses at the gene ends were 0 bases for V and 5 bases for J; bases not matched to a gene: 10. This CDR3 region has 16 residues. In DNA form, the CDR3 reads TGTGCCAGCAGCTTGGACTCCGGCAGGGAGGGGGAGACCCAGTACTTC. Its protein is CASSLDSGREGETQYF.

This rearrangement joins TRBV5-8 to TRBJ2-6; D remains unclear. Trimming removed 6 bases from V and 0 bases from J, with 16 bases in between. Looked up from germline, CDR1 is SGHTS and CDR2 is YDEGEE. CDR3 size: 17 residues. The CDR3 protein is CASTLGPVSSGANVLTF. The CDR3 DNA reads TGTGCCAGCACCCTTGGCCCAGTTAGCTCTGGGGCCAACGTCCTGACTTTC.

Sample share makes this clone medium-sized (0.01 to 0.1%). The gene calls are TRBV14 and TRBJ1-2, with a weak D call TRBD1 (5 bases). Deletions cut 2 bases from V and 3 bases from J, with 10 bases between. The CDR3 length is 14 residues. The germline V gene has CDR1 SGHDN and CDR2 FVKESK. The chain's CDR3 is CASSQSRGHYGYTF. The CDR3 coding sequence is TGTGCCAGCAGCCAAAGTAGGGGACACTATGGCTACACCTTC.

The rearrangement uses TRBV3-1 (or the pseudogene TRBV3-2) and TRBJ2-5; 7 bases line up with TRBD2. CDR1 and CDR2 from the germline V gene are LGHDT and YNNKEL (reference sequence). CDR3 length: 14 residues. V shed 4 bases and J 1 base; nucleotides not matched to a gene: 3. The DNA of the CDR3 is TGTGCCAGCAGCCGAGCGGGGAGCCAAGAGACCCAGTACTTC. Protein: CASSRAGSQETQYF.

This clone occurred once. This chain connects TRBV7-8 to TRBJ1-4; a weak D match, TRBD1 (5 bases). The CDR3 has 14 residues. V was trimmed by 3 bases and J by 8 bases, leaving 13 bases between them. Germline V CDR1 and CDR2: SGHVS, FQNEAQ. CDR3 in DNA: TGTGCCAGCAGCTTCTTAGGGAGGGGCGAAAAACTGTTTTTT. As protein: CASSFLGRGEKLFF.

The chain recombines TRBV6-1 with TRBJ1-5; TRBD1 is a possible D gene (6 bases). The V end was cut by 5 bases, the J end by 3 bases, with 11 bases between. Germline CDR1 reads MNHNS; CDR2 reads SASEGT. CDR3 length: 14 residues. CDR3 residues: CASSQQGPNQPQHF. The CDR3 nucleotides are TGTGCCAGCAGTCAGCAGGGGCCCAATCAGCCCCAGCATTTT.

This clone is a singleton in its sample. The chain employs TRBV5-6 and TRBJ2-1; TRBD2 agrees at 7 bases. This CDR3 comprises 16 residues. J was trimmed by 3 bases and V by 0 bases; bases with no gene match: 6. Germline CDR1 and CDR2: SGHDT and YYEEEE. The CDR3, as DNA: TGTGCCAGCAGCTTGGAACGGGGGGTCGTCTACAATGAGCAGTTCTTC. Its protein is CASSLERGVVYNEQFF. Full variable domain (missing parts from reference TRBV5-6 and TRBJ2-1): DAGVTQSPTHLIKTRGQQVTLRCSPKSGHDTVSWYQQALGQGPQFIFQYYEEEERQRGNFPDRFSGHQFPNYSSELNVNALLLGDSALYLCASSLERGVVYNEQFFGPGTRLTVL.

This chain links TRBV10-3 with TRBJ2-2; a possible D gene is TRBD2 (5 bases). This CDR3 spans 13 amino acids. The V gene's germline CDR1 is ENHRY and CDR2 SYGVKD. V shed 6 bases and J shed 5 bases, with 10 bases lying between them. The CDR3 nucleotides read TGTGCCATCAGGCCTCGGGAAACCGGGGAGCTGTTTTTT. This gives the protein CAIRPRETGELFF.

The gene calls are TRBV5-1 and TRBJ1-2; tentatively, D is TRBD1 (5 bases). Germline-derived CDR1 and CDR2 are SGHRS and YFSETQ. V lost 0 bases and J 3 bases, leaving 6 bases between the germline ends. The CDR3 is 13 amino acids. CDR3 coding DNA: TGCGCCAGCAGCTTGGAAGGGGACTATGGCTACACCTTC. It encodes CASSLEGDYGYTF.

The genes are TRBV6-2 or TRBV6-3 and TRBJ1-6; 10 bases match TRBD1. Germline CDR1 and CDR2: MNHEY and SVGEGT. This CDR3 spans 20 amino acids. V lost 0 bases, J lost 1 base, and 9 bases stayed unmatched. The DNA for the CDR3 is TGTGCCAGCAGTTACTCGCCGGGACAGGGGATCGTTTCCTATAATTCACCCCTCCACTTT. This translates into CASSYSPGQGIVSYNSPLHF.

This sequence joins TRBV19 and TRBJ2-3; 13 nucleotides align to TRBD2. V lost 5 bases and J lost 5; bases outside the gene matches: 10. The CDR3 sequence is 17 residues long. Germline V gene lookup returns CDR1 LNHDA and CDR2 SQIVND (reference sequence). This CDR3 reads CASSSRLGTSGVDTQYF. CDR3 sequence (DNA): TGTGCCAGTAGTTCAAGGCTAGGGACTAGCGGGGTAGATACGCAGTATTTT.